One sample yielded the 16 T cell receptor beta chains listed below, sequenced in a study of regulatory T cells in long-lasting Graves disease. Library construction for TCR beta used iRepertoire HTBI primers and Arm-PCR of CDR3 regions. TCRdb independently ran MiXCR on the multiplex PCR reads; one entry per CDR3 protein. The sample has about 420,000 distinct CDR3 sequences; roughly 15% are singletons. Stated time point: newly diagnosed GD, antithyroid drugs for less than 3 months. RNA extracted from PBMCs served as the sequencing template. A further study also used this sample, focusing on T cells in Graves' hyperthyroidism and ophthalmopathy.

The sequencing here drew on peripheral blood mononuclear cells (PBMCs), taken at new diagnosis, from a patient treated with antithyroid drugs. These TCRs come from a woman between 18 and 30 years old with Graves disease.

At least ten counts were recorded for this clonotype. The chain couples TRBV18 to TRBJ1-5; tentative D call: TRBD1 (6 bases). This CDR3 contains 15 residues. Germline-derived CDR1 and CDR2 are KGHSH and LQKENI. Trimming removed 2 bases at V and 10 bases at J, with 18 bases between. The CDR3 DNA sequence: TGTGCCAGCTCACCAGGAGCGGGGCAGGGGAACCCCCAGCATTTT. Protein: CASSPGAGQGNPQHF.

Only a few counts were recorded for this clonotype. The J gene is TRBJ2-5, the V gene TRBV2, with 7 positions matching TRBD2. The CDR3 is made up of 15 amino acids. Germline assignment: CDR1 SNHLY and CDR2 FYNNEI. V lost 4 bases, J lost 2 bases, and 7 bases stayed unmatched. The CDR3 protein is CASSVETSKQETQYF. The CDR3 nucleotides read TGTGCCAGCAGTGTTGAGACTAGCAAGCAAGAGACCCAGTACTTC. Full variable domain (rest looked up from reference TRBV2 and TRBJ2-5): EPEVTQTPSHQVTQMGQEVILRCVPISNHLYFYWYRQILGQKVEFLVSFYNNEISEKSEIFDDQFSVERPDGSNFTLKIRSTKLEDSAMYFCASSVETSKQETQYFGPGTRLLVL.

The gene calls are TRBV27 and TRBJ2-2; no reliable D call. Germline V gene sequence: CDR1 MNHEY, CDR2 SMNVEV (reference sequence). The CDR3 spans 16 residues. V was cut by 5 bases and J by 0 bases, with 13 bases left in between. The CDR3 loop reads CASSHMTVANTGELFF. The CDR3 region has the DNA TGTGCCAGCAGTCACATGACCGTAGCGAACACCGGGGAGCTGTTTTTT.

With respect to this clonotype: With a much larger clone just one base away, this may be a read error. V and J are TRBV20-1 and TRBJ1-5; D is possibly TRBD1 (5 bases). CDR1 and CDR2 (germline): DFQATT, SNEGSKA (reference sequence). Trimming removed 0 bases from V and 4 bases from J, with 10 bases in between. There are 14 residues in the CDR3. CDR3 amino acids: CSARDRQGNQPQHF. The CDR3 DNA reads as TGCAGTGCTAGAGATAGGCAGGGTAATCAGCCCCAGCATTTT.

The sample holds many counts of this clonotype. The genes are TRBV7-9 and TRBJ2-7; tentative D call: TRBD1 (6 bases). The length of the CDR3 is 16 residues. Germline V gene data show CDR1 as SEHNR and CDR2 as FQNEAQ (reference sequence). The germline V and J ends were trimmed by 5 bases and 2 bases, with 19 bases remaining between them. The CDR3 DNA is TGTGCCAGCAGCCCTACTTTGGGGGCCTTCCCCTACGAGCAGTACTTC. Amino acid sequence: CASSPTLGAFPYEQYF.

This clonotype was observed at least ten times. This chain joins TRBV7-9 and TRBJ2-3; 10 bases are a match to TRBD2. The ends lost 3 bases at V and 6 bases at J; junction bases unmatched: 15. The CDR3 consists of 18 residues. CDR1 and CDR2 from the germline V gene are SEHNR and FQNEAQ (reference sequence). The CDR3 is CASSLRPLAGDRSDTQYF. CDR3 coding DNA: TGTGCCAGCAGCTTGCGACCTCTAGCGGGAGATAGGTCGGATACGCAGTATTTT.

The V and J genes are TRBV18 and TRBJ2-1; D may correspond to TRBD1 or TRBD2 (5 bases each). The CDR3 is made up of 14 amino acids. Germline V CDR1 and CDR2: KGHSH, LQKENI. Deletions cut 3 bases from V and 9 bases from J, with 15 bases between. This CDR3 reads CASSPGGEMGEQFF. In DNA form, the CDR3 reads TGTGCCAGCTCACCTGGGGGAGAAATGGGTGAGCAGTTCTTC. Filled out from reference TRBV18 and TRBJ2-1, the complete variable domain reads NAGVMQNPRHLVRRRGQEARLRCSPMKGHSHVYWYRQLPEEGLKFMVYLQKENIIDESGMPKERFSAEFPKEGPSILRIQQVVRGDSAAYFCASSPGGEMGEQFFGPGTRLTVL.

This clonotype appeared many times. V and J are TRBV28 and TRBJ2-7; D possibly corresponds to TRBD1 (5 bases). With 5 bases removed from V and 2 bases from J, the gap between germline ends came to 19 bases. The CDR3 has 16 amino acids. CDR1 is MDHEN and CDR2 is SYDVKM in the germline V gene. DNA of the CDR3: TGTGCCAGCAGTAGTTTAGCAGACAGAGGAACCTACGAGCAGTACTTC. This encodes CASSSLADRGTYEQYF.

This clonotype was recorded many times. The chain joins TRBV18 to TRBJ1-5; 7 nucleotides line up with TRBD1. Germline values: CDR1 KGHSH, CDR2 LQKENI. V was clipped by 2 bases and J by 1 base; unmatched bases: 2. The CDR3 consists of 15 residues. The CDR3, as DNA: TGTGCCAGCTCACCAACAGGGGACAGCAATCAGCCCCAGCATTTT. This sequence encodes CASSPTGDSNQPQHF.

Many counts were recorded for this clonotype. The rearrangement joins TRBV20-1 to TRBJ2-7, with a weak D call TRBD2 (5 bases). The CDR3 is made up of 12 amino acids. Trimming stripped 0 bases from V and 5 bases from J, with 8 bases between. CDR1 and CDR2 (germline): DFQATT, SNEGSKA (reference sequence). The CDR3 nucleotides read TGCAGTGCTAGAGATCTAGCCAACGAGCAGTACTTC. This gives the protein CSARDLANEQYF.

This clonotype was found many times. The CDR3 protein is CSARDSAHPLETQYF. CDR3 nucleotide sequence: TGCAGTGCTAGAGACTCCGCCCACCCCCTCGAGACCCAGTACTTC. The rearrangement joins TRBV20-1 to TRBJ2-5; D unclear. CDR3 size: 15 residues. Germline CDR1 and CDR2: DFQATT and SNEGSKA (reference sequence). Trimming removed 0 bases from V and 5 bases from J, with 16 bases in between.

This clonotype came up a few times. The chain links TRBV20-1 to TRBJ1-2; D is undetermined. CDR1 and CDR2 (germline): DFQATT, SNEGSKA (reference sequence). The CDR3 extends over 12 amino acids. Trimming removed 3 bases from V and 5 bases from J, with 10 bases in between. The CDR3: CSAREGGYGYTF. DNA of the CDR3: TGCAGTGCTAGGGAGGGTGGGTATGGCTACACCTTC.

Points on this clonotype: A much larger clone lies one base from this, so it may be a read error. Because the CDR3 is missing its conserved closing phenylalanine or tryptophan, this is likely a read error. CDR3 sequence reads: CASSFTGQGDNEQFL. The CDR3 DNA follows: TGTGCCAGCAGTTTTACAGGACAGGGAGACAATGAGCAGTTCCTC. This chain links TRBV28 with TRBJ2-1; 8 bases map to TRBD1. The CDR3 length is 15 residues. Looked up from germline, CDR1 is MDHEN and CDR2 is SYDVKM. The J segment lost 5 bases and the V segment lost 3 bases, leaving 6 bases of the junction unmatched.

The CDR3 sequence is CASSFDPLQGRNGYTF. The DNA of the CDR3 is TGTGCCAGCAGTTTTGACCCCCTACAGGGAAGGAATGGCTACACCTTC. This chain connects TRBV12-3 or TRBV12-4 to TRBJ1-2, with D perhaps matching TRBD1 (6 bases). The CDR3 contains 16 residues. Trimming left V 3 bases short and J 6 bases short, with 20 bases between.

This clonotype was counted between two and nine times. The rearrangement links TRBV30 to TRBJ2-7; 9 bases are a match to TRBD1. The V and J ends lost 1 base and 12 bases, in that order; junction bases with no gene match: 7. Germline V gene data show CDR1 as GTSNPN and CDR2 as SVGIG (reference sequence). The CDR3 is 12 residues long. In DNA form, the CDR3 reads TGTGCCTGGAGTGAACAGGGGGCCCTTTTGTACTTC. This translates into CAWSEQGALLYF.

The genes are TRBV6-1 and TRBJ1-5; D is uncertain. This CDR3 spans 13 amino acids. Between the trimmed V and J ends, which lost 6 bases and 9 bases, there was a span of 15 bases. Per the germline V gene, CDR1 is MNHNS and CDR2 is SASEGT. In nucleotides, the CDR3 is TGTGCCAGCAGGTTCGGGCTGGATGGGCCCCAGCATTTT. Encoded protein: CASRFGLDGPQHF.